This T cell receptor beta chain derives from a study of cytomegalovirus exposure and HLA in healthy donors. The study's findings and limits: Rare TCR sequences dominated, though some public TCRs recurred in many donors.

The CDR3 length is 15 residues. V was pared by 3 bases and J by 2 bases, with 2 bases of the junction left unmatched. Germline-derived CDR1 and CDR2 are SGHAT and FQDESV (reference sequence). Comment on this clone: Antigen unknown.

PCR involved 60 Vbeta and 13 Jbeta primers. Repertoires were generated with immunoSEQ multiplex PCR, while TCRdb's copy carries only in-frame clones and drops some. The sample includes some 120,000 clones, around 69% of them seen just once. This rearrangement joins TRBV11-1 to TRBJ2-1, with 9 bases identical to TRBD1. The sequence came from a woman aged 40 to 50 in good health and CMV-seropositive. Input material: PBMCs. The CDR3 DNA reads as TGTGCCAGCAGCTTCGACAGGGGGACCTACAATGAGCAGTTCTTC. It translates to CASSFDRGTYNEQFF.